This T cell receptor (beta chain) was identified during a study of coeliac disease. Study details: Refractory type I patients had normal intraepithelial cells despite over 12 months' diet failure.

This clone is termed large. The method was immunoSEQ multiplex PCR; TCRdb's version includes in-frame clones alone and lacks a portion of them. Counted here are over 3,000 clones, 69% occurring once; the ten biggest clones make up 8.5%. Germline loops: CDR1 SGHDN, CDR2 FVKESK. V was clipped by 0 bases and J by 2 bases; unmatched bases: 6. This CDR3 region has 16 residues. The chain employs TRBV14 and TRBJ2-5; 7 positions match TRBD2. This sequence originates from a young man with celiac disease. Sequencing was done on a sample of intraepithelial lymphocytes from the gut. The CDR3 here is CASSQEGGADQETQYF. The CDR3 nucleotides read TGTGCCAGCAGCCAAGAGGGAGGGGCGGATCAAGAGACCCAGTACTTC.